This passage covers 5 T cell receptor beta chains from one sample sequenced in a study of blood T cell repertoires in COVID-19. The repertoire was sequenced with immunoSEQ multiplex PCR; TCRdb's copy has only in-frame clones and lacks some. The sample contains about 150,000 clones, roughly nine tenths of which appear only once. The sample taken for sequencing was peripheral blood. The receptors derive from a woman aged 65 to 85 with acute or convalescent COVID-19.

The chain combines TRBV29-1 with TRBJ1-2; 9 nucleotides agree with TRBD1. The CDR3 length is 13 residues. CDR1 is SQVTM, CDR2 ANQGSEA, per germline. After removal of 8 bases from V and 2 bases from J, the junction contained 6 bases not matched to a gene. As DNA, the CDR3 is TGCAGCTTCCACAGGGGGCAAAACTATGGCTACACCTTC. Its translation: CSFHRGQNYGYTF.

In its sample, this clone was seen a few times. CDR3 sequence: CASTGLESSYNEQFF. For the CDR3, the DNA is TGCGCCAGCACGGGACTAGAGAGCTCCTACAATGAGCAGTTCTTC. The chain joins TRBV10-2 to TRBJ2-1, with 8 bases lining up with TRBD2. V shed 7 bases, J shed 0 bases, and the junction held 5 bases outside the gene matches. CDR3 length: 15 amino acids. Germline CDR1 WSHSY, CDR2 SAAADI.

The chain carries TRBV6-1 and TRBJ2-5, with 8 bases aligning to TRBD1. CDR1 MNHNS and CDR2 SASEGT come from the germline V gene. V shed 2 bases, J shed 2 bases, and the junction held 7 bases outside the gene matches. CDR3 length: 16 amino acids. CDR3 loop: CASSEHGTGQQETQYF. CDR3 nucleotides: TGTGCCAGCAGTGAACACGGGACAGGACAGCAAGAGACCCAGTACTTC.

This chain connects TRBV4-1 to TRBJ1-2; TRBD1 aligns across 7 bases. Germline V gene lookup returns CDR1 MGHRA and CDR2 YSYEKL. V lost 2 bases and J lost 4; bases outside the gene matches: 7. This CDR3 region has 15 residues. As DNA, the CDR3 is TGCGCCAGCAGCCAAACACAGGGGATAAGCTATGGCTACACCTTC. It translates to CASSQTQGISYGYTF.

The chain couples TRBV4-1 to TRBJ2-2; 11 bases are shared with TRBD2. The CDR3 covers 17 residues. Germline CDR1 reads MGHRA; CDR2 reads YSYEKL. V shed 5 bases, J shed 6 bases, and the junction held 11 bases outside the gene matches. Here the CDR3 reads CASSSFSGGAIPGELFF. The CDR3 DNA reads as TGCGCCAGCAGCTCCTTTAGCGGGGGGGCAATCCCCGGGGAGCTGTTTTTT.